Following are 22 T cell receptor beta chains from one sample sequenced in a study of blood T cell repertoires in COVID-19. Repertoires were generated with immunoSEQ multiplex PCR, while TCRdb's copy carries only in-frame clones and drops some. Of fewer than 200,000 clones in the sample, 75% to 95% are singletons; the top ten hold 0.53%. The sample taken for sequencing was peripheral blood. Receptors originate from a man aged 50-59 years with acute or convalescent COVID-19.

This clone has just one count. Other DNA sequences in the sample encode the same CDR3. The chain couples TRBV3-1 (or the pseudogene TRBV3-2) to TRBJ1-5; no clear D. CDR3 length: 14 amino acids. Deletions cut 1 base from V and 4 bases from J, with 8 bases between. Germline V gene data show CDR1 as LGHDT and CDR2 as YNNKEL (reference sequence). Here the CDR3 reads CASSQAGGNQPQHF. CDR3 nucleotides: TGTGCCAGCAGCCAAGCAGGCGGGAATCAGCCCCAGCATTTT.

The sample holds one count of this clone. The V gene is TRBV11-2, the J gene TRBJ2-3; 10 bases line up with TRBD1. The germline gives CDR1 SGHAT, CDR2 FQNNGV. This CDR3 spans 15 amino acids. The V gene end was trimmed by 2 bases and the J gene end by 7 bases; junction bases not matched to a gene: 6. The CDR3 DNA reads as TGTGCCAGCAGCTTAACTGGGACAGGGGTGAATACGCAGTATTTT. This translates into CASSLTGTGVNTQYF.

The V and J genes are TRBV9 and TRBJ1-1; 7 bases agree with TRBD1. J gave up 1 base and V 3 bases, and 6 bases lay outside the gene matches. The V gene's germline CDR1 is SGDLS and CDR2 YYNGEE. CDR3 length equals 15 residues. The CDR3 is CASSAYRGRNTEAFF. The DNA of the CDR3 is TGTGCCAGCAGCGCCTACAGGGGAAGGAACACTGAAGCTTTCTTT.

The gene calls are TRBV5-1 and TRBJ2-7; D is perhaps TRBD2 (7 bases). The CDR3 sequence is 13 residues long. Trimming took 6 bases from V and 3 from J, leaving 13 bases between them. Germline values: CDR1 SGHRS, CDR2 YFSETQ. CDR3 DNA: TGCGCCAGCATGGGGGGAGGGGGCTACGAGCAGTACTTC. Translating it yields CASMGGGGYEQYF. The variable domain in full, completed from reference TRBV5-1 and TRBJ2-7, reads KAGVTQTPRYLIKTRGQQVTLSCSPISGHRSVSWYQQTPGQGLQFLFEYFSETQRNKGNFPGRFSGRQFSNSRSEMNVSTLELGDSALYLCASMGGGGYEQYFGPGTRLTVT.

This clone was counted a single time. The gene calls are TRBV19 and TRBJ2-2, with D tentatively TRBD2 (7 bases). Trimming cost V 7 bases and J 3 bases, with 18 bases left between them. Germline CDR1 reads LNHDA; CDR2 reads SQIVND (reference sequence). This CDR3 has 16 residues. The CDR3 DNA is TGTGCCAGTACCCCGAGCGGCGGGGGCTACACCGGGGAGCTGTTTTTT. This gives the protein CASTPSGGGYTGELFF.

The CDR3 spells CASSRTGGYTF. CDR3 nucleotides: TGTGCCAGCAGCCGGACAGGGGGCTACACCTTC. The chain uses TRBV6-2 or TRBV6-3 and TRBJ1-2; 8 bases are shared with TRBD1. V gave up 6 bases and J gave up 8 bases; unmatched junction bases: 2. The length of the CDR3 is 11 residues. CDR1 is MNHEY, CDR2 SVGEGT, per germline.

The gene calls are TRBV10-3 and TRBJ1-4; 9 bases are shared with TRBD1. The CDR3 length is 14 residues. Unmatched junction bases numbered 5, after V lost 4 bases and J lost 8 bases. CDR1 is ENHRY and CDR2 is SYGVKD in the germline V gene. In DNA, the CDR3 is TGTGCCATCAGTGCGACAGGGGGGGGCGAAAAACTGTTTTTT. It yields the protein CAISATGGGEKLFF.

CDR3 loop: CASSLGQPTWVQYF. The CDR3 DNA reads as TGTGCCAGCAGCTTAGGACAGCCTACCTGGGTGCAGTACTTC. V gene TRBV5-5 combines with J gene TRBJ2-7, with D perhaps matching TRBD1 (6 bases). Trimming removed 2 bases at V and 9 bases at J, with 18 bases between. Germline V CDR1 and CDR2: SGHKS, YYEKEE (reference sequence). This CDR3 contains 14 residues.

J is TRBJ2-7 and V is TRBV5-1; D ambiguous. The germline V gene has CDR1 SGHRS and CDR2 YFSETQ. Between the trimmed V and J ends, which lost 0 bases and 2 bases, there was a span of 9 bases. The CDR3 covers 14 residues. CDR3 in amino acids: CASSLVGTTYEQYF. Written as DNA, the CDR3 is TGCGCCAGCAGCTTGGTGGGCACCACCTACGAGCAGTACTTC.

This clone was picked up a small number of times. V gene TRBV28 combines with J gene TRBJ2-7, with TRBD2 matching over 7 bases. Germline V gene data show CDR1 as MDHEN and CDR2 as SYDVKM. The CDR3 consists of 15 residues. V trimming: 3 bases; J trimming: 7 bases; junction bases outside the gene matches: 12. CDR3 amino acids: CASSLFEGGAIEQYF. The CDR3 coding sequence is TGTGCCAGCAGTTTGTTTGAGGGAGGGGCGATAGAGCAGTACTTC.

The rearrangement links TRBV3-1 (or the pseudogene TRBV3-2) to TRBJ2-2; 7 bases are a match to TRBD1. The V segment lost 3 bases and the J segment 4 bases; nucleotides outside the gene matches: 8. The CDR3 contains 16 residues. Germline loops: CDR1 LGHDT, CDR2 YNNKEL (reference sequence). Written as DNA, the CDR3 is TGTGCCAGCAGCCAGACAGGACAGGTCTCCACCGGGGAGCTGTTTTTT. Residues: CASSQTGQVSTGELFF.

The chain uses TRBV9 and TRBJ2-5; 10 bases map to TRBD2. The CDR3 length is 16 residues. Trimming at V came to 2 bases and at J to 0 bases, leaving 4 bases not matched to a gene. Germline V gene data show CDR1 as SGDLS and CDR2 as YYNGEE. CDR3 sequence (DNA): TGTGCCAGCAGCGTGTCAGCGGGGGGGAACCAAGAGACCCAGTACTTC. The encoded protein is CASSVSAGGNQETQYF. Variable domain in full (rest from reference TRBV9 and TRBJ2-5): DSGVTQTPKHLITATGQRVTLRCSPRSGDLSVYWYQQSLDQGLQFLIQYYNGEERAKGNILERFSAQQFPDLHSELNLSSLELGDSALYFCASSVSAGGNQETQYFGPGTRLLVL.

J is TRBJ1-1 and V is TRBV19; D is uncertain. V was shortened by 2 bases and J by 0 bases, with 10 bases between the two germline ends. The CDR3 extends over 15 amino acids. In germline, CDR1 is LNHDA, CDR2 SQIVND (reference sequence). CDR3 sequence reads: CASSITNSLNTEAFF. The CDR3 DNA is TGTGCCAGTAGTATAACGAACAGCTTGAACACTGAAGCTTTCTTT.

This clone was detected only once. This chain joins TRBV5-5 and TRBJ2-3, with D tentatively TRBD1 (6 bases). This CDR3 contains 14 residues. The germline gives CDR1 SGHKS, CDR2 YYEKEE (reference sequence). V was trimmed by 4 bases and J by 4 bases, leaving 13 bases between them. The CDR3 bases are TGTGCCAGCAGCCTGACAGGTTCAGCAGATACGCAGTATTTT. This translates into CASSLTGSADTQYF.

The sample holds one count of this clone. This chain links TRBV28 with TRBJ1-4; no clear D gene. CDR3 length: 14 residues. The germline V gene has CDR1 MDHEN and CDR2 SYDVKM. V was trimmed by 3 bases and J by 7 bases, leaving 12 bases between them. The CDR3: CASSFPAGGEKLFF. As DNA, the CDR3 is TGTGCCAGCAGTTTTCCCGCGGGTGGTGAAAAACTGTTTTTT.

V usage is TRBV4-3 and J usage is TRBJ1-1; 7 nucleotides match TRBD1. CDR1 is LGHNA and CDR2 is YSLEER in the germline V gene. The V gene end was trimmed by 0 bases and the J gene end by 1 base; junction bases not matched to a gene: 5. The CDR3 runs to 16 residues. CDR3 bases: TGCGCCAGCAGCCAAGAAGGACAGGCGAAGAACACTGAAGCTTTCTTT. It is translated as CASSQEGQAKNTEAFF.

The chain employs TRBV13 and TRBJ1-1; D is unresolved. The germline V gene encodes CDR1 PRHDT and CDR2 FYEKMQ (reference sequence). The CDR3 sequence is 11 residues long. V lost 3 bases and J 6 bases, leaving 5 bases between the germline ends. DNA for the CDR3: TGTGCCAGCAGCTTGGAGCCTGAAGCTTTCTTT. It is translated as CASSLEPEAFF.

The V and J genes are TRBV3-1 (or the pseudogene TRBV3-2) and TRBJ2-1; D is possibly TRBD2 (6 bases). The CDR3 extends over 13 amino acids. Deletions cut 4 bases from V and 7 bases from J, with 11 bases between. The germline V gene has CDR1 LGHDT and CDR2 YNNKEL (reference sequence). The CDR3 spells CASSRNRGNEQFF. The CDR3 region has the DNA TGTGCCAGCAGCCGCAATCGGGGGAATGAGCAGTTCTTC.

This rearrangement joins TRBV5-5 to TRBJ2-1; 12 bases align to TRBD2. Germline CDR1 is SGHKS and CDR2 is YYEKEE (reference sequence). This CDR3 is built from 17 residues. Trimming cost V 4 bases and J 0 bases; bases outside gene matches: 5. The CDR3 DNA is TGTGCCAGCAGCAGAACTAGCGGGGGGAGCTCCTACAATGAGCAGTTCTTC. Translated: CASSRTSGGSSYNEQFF.

The V call is TRBV4-1, the J call TRBJ2-7; tentative D call: TRBD2 (6 bases). This CDR3 is built from 15 residues. The ends were cut back, 4 bases at V and 2 bases at J, with 15 bases in the middle. Germline V gene sequence: CDR1 MGHRA, CDR2 YSYEKL. Here the CDR3 reads CASSLRASAAYEQYF. CDR3 bases: TGCGCCAGCAGCCTACGGGCTAGCGCAGCCTACGAGCAGTACTTC.

DNA for the CDR3: TGTGCCAGCTCACCAGCGACGGGAGGGGGCTACGAGCAGTACTTC. It translates to CASSPATGGGYEQYF. The V call is TRBV18, the J call TRBJ2-7; 8 nucleotides line up with TRBD2. This CDR3 spans 15 amino acids. J lost 3 bases, V lost 2 bases, and 6 bases had no gene match. Germline V gene lookup returns CDR1 KGHSH and CDR2 LQKENI.

V usage is TRBV4-1 and J usage is TRBJ1-2; the match to TRBD1 covers 10 bases. Germline V gene data show CDR1 as MGHRA and CDR2 as YSYEKL. CDR3 size: 15 residues. Germline trimming cut 3 bases from V and 4 bases from J; bases unmatched to any gene: 5. The chain's CDR3 is CASSHPGTGVYGYTF. DNA for the CDR3: TGCGCCAGCAGCCACCCAGGGACAGGGGTCTATGGCTACACCTTC.